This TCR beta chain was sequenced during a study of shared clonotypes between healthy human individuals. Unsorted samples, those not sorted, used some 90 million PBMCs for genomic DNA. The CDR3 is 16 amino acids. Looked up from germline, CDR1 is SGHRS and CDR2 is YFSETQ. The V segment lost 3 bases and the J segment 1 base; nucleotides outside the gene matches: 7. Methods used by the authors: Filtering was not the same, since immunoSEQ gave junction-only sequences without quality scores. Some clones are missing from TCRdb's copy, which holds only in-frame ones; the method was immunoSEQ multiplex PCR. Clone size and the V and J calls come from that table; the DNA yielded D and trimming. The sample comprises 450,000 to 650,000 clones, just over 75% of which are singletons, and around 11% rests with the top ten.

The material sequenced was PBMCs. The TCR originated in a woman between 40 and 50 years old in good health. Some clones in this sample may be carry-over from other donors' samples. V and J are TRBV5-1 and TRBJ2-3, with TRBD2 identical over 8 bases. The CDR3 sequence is CASSSRTSFGTDTQYF. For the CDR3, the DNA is TGCGCCAGCAGCTCCCGGACTAGCTTCGGCACAGATACGCAGTATTTT.